The 22 T cell receptor beta chains given below trace back to one sample, sequenced in a study of siplizumab effects on memory and regulatory T cells. TCRdb's copy holds only in-frame clones and misses some; the assay was immunoSEQ multiplex PCR. The table records some 100,000 clones, about 92% of them present only once. Sequencing was done on a sample of Tregs sorted from blood. The receptors shown here come from a human donor in good health.

This clone occurred a few times. CDR3 protein: CASSPQAEQFF. CDR3 coding DNA: TGTGCCAGCAGTCCTCAGGCCGAGCAGTTCTTC. This rearrangement joins TRBV2 to TRBJ2-1, with D hard to call. The germline V and J ends were trimmed by 5 bases and 10 bases, with 9 bases remaining between them. The CDR3 totals 11 residues. Germline V gives CDR1 SNHLY, CDR2 FYNNEI.

A few counts support this clone. The CDR3 sequence is CASRPGRKGDPYEQYF. DNA of the CDR3: TGTGCCAGCAGACCCGGGAGGAAAGGGGATCCCTACGAGCAGTACTTC. The chain recombines TRBV21-1 with TRBJ2-7; TRBD2 reflects the table's D call only, with no check against the DNA. TRBV21-1 is a known pseudogene. The CDR3 is 16 amino acids.

In nucleotides, the CDR3 is TGCGCCAGCAGCTTAGGGTACGGGCAGACCGGGGAGCTGTTTTTT. Translating it yields CASSLGYGQTGELFF. The genes are TRBV5-1 and TRBJ2-2; D not resolved. CDR1 is SGHRS and CDR2 is YFSETQ in the germline V gene. CDR3 length: 15 amino acids. Trimming took off 2 bases at V and 5 bases at J, with 13 bases between the two ends.

The chain uses TRBV7-9 and TRBJ2-7, with D tentatively TRBD2 (5 bases). The V gene lost 3 bases and the J gene lost 6 bases, with 15 bases spanning the gap. CDR3 length: 14 amino acids. Germline loops: CDR1 SEHNR, CDR2 FQNEAQ (reference sequence). CDR3 in amino acids: CASSLGKLAGEQYF. In DNA form, the CDR3 reads TGTGCCAGCAGCTTGGGGAAATTGGCGGGCGAGCAGTACTTC.

V gene TRBV7-7 combines with J gene TRBJ2-5; D is unclear. V lost 5 bases to trimming and J lost 5 bases, with 21 bases between them. The CDR3 consists of 16 residues. Germline V lookup: CDR1 SSHAT, CDR2 FNYEAQ (reference sequence). CDR3 loop: CASSPMIRRPFETQYF. As DNA, the CDR3 is TGTGCCAGCAGCCCAATGATCAGGCGTCCATTCGAGACCCAGTACTTC.

The V gene is TRBV19, the J gene TRBJ2-7, with 7 nucleotides matching TRBD1. Germline V gene data show CDR1 as LNHDA and CDR2 as SQIVND (reference sequence). The CDR3 covers 14 residues. The J segment lost 1 base and the V segment lost 7 bases, leaving 7 bases of the junction unmatched. The CDR3 region has the DNA TGTGCCAGTAAGGGGACAGCCGTATCCTACGAGCAGTACTTC. Protein: CASKGTAVSYEQYF.

The J gene is TRBJ1-1, the V gene TRBV5-6; TRBD1 might be the D (5 bases). Trimming left V 6 bases short and J 1 base short, with 22 bases between. This CDR3 has 17 residues. CDR1 and CDR2 from the germline V gene are SGHDT and YYEEEE. The CDR3 region is CASTFRRTAGTNTEAFF. As DNA, the CDR3 is TGTGCCAGCACCTTCCGCCGAACAGCGGGGACGAACACTGAAGCTTTCTTT.

The chain uses TRBV19 and TRBJ2-2; 9 bases are a match to TRBD2. This CDR3 has 15 residues. Germline CDR1 and CDR2: LNHDA and SQIVND (reference sequence). J lost 6 bases, V lost 5 bases, and 7 bases had no gene match. CDR3 coding DNA: TGTGCCAGTAGTCGCGGGAGGGTGGGTTCCGGGGAGCTGTTTTTT. It is translated as CASSRGRVGSGELFF.

V usage is TRBV19 and J usage is TRBJ2-7; D is unclear. In germline, CDR1 is LNHDA, CDR2 SQIVND (reference sequence). V was pared by 5 bases and J by 0 bases, with 11 bases between. This CDR3 spans 14 amino acids. This chain's CDR3 is CASSFRPSSYEQYF. The DNA of the CDR3 is TGTGCCAGTAGTTTCAGACCGAGCTCCTACGAGCAGTACTTC.

The CDR3 DNA sequence: TGTGCCAGTACCCCCATGGGAGCGGCTGACACAGATACGCAGTATTTT. Translated, it gives CASTPMGAADTDTQYF. The chain uses TRBV19 and TRBJ2-3, with a possible D match to TRBD2 (5 bases). Per germline, CDR1 LNHDA and CDR2 SQIVND (reference sequence). The CDR3 is made up of 16 amino acids. V was shortened by 7 bases and J by 2 bases, with 19 bases between the two germline ends.

This clone was found once. The genes are TRBV9 and TRBJ1-1, with D tentatively TRBD1 (6 bases). V dropped 1 base and J dropped 0 bases, with 16 bases sitting between them. Germline lookup yields CDR1 SGDLS and CDR2 YYNGEE. This CDR3 comprises 17 residues. CDR3 region: CASSVSWTEKLNTEAFF. The CDR3 region has the DNA TGTGCCAGCAGCGTATCCTGGACAGAGAAGCTGAACACTGAAGCTTTCTTT.

The chain has TRBV13 and TRBJ2-3, with 12 bases fitting TRBD2. Losses at the gene ends were 2 bases for V and 4 bases for J; bases not matched to a gene: 10. CDR1 and CDR2 from the germline V gene are PRHDT and FYEKMQ (reference sequence). The CDR3 is made up of 18 amino acids. CDR3 sequence (DNA): TGTGCCAGCAGCTTAAGGCCCCTGGCTAGCGGGGGGGCAGATACGCAGTATTTT. It is translated as CASSLRPLASGGADTQYF.

The chain's CDR3 is CASSTSPTGVTEAFF. In DNA, the CDR3 is TGTGCCAGCAGCACCTCACCTACAGGGGTGACTGAAGCTTTCTTT. V and J are TRBV9 and TRBJ1-1; 7 nucleotides match TRBD1. V lost 4 bases to trimming and J lost 5 bases; unmatched junction nucleotides: 11. The CDR3 sequence is 15 residues long. Germline V gives CDR1 SGDLS, CDR2 YYNGEE.

The rearrangement links TRBV6-5 to TRBJ2-2, with D tentatively TRBD1 (6 bases). This CDR3 is 15 amino acids long. Germline assignment: CDR1 MNHEY and CDR2 SVGAGI. V lost 7 bases to trimming and J lost 6 bases, with 18 bases between them. The CDR3 nucleotides read TGTGCCAGCAAAATCACAGGGTCGGGTGCCGGGGAGCTGTTTTTT. Translating it yields CASKITGSGAGELFF.

This chain joins TRBV7-9 and TRBJ2-7, with 15 bases matching TRBD2. The V gene's germline CDR1 is SEHNR and CDR2 FQNEAQ (reference sequence). The CDR3 runs to 17 residues. After removal of 5 bases from V and 6 bases from J, the junction contained 11 bases not matched to a gene. The CDR3 loop reads CASSRGLAGGPDTEQYF. The CDR3 region has the DNA TGTGCCAGCAGCCGCGGACTAGCGGGAGGGCCAGATACCGAGCAGTACTTC.

Notes on this clone: Different DNA sequences within this sample yield the same CDR3. The chain uses TRBV6-1 and TRBJ2-7, with 7 bases matching TRBD1. This CDR3 is 13 amino acids long. The V and J ends lost 4 bases and 2 bases, in that order; junction bases with no gene match: 2. Germline CDR1 MNHNS, CDR2 SASEGT. The CDR3 sequence: CASSGQGTYEQYF. CDR3 bases: TGTGCCAGCAGTGGACAGGGCACCTACGAGCAGTACTTC.

The chain carries TRBV6-1 and TRBJ1-2, with a weak D call TRBD1 (5 bases). Germline V gives CDR1 MNHNS, CDR2 SASEGT. This CDR3 is 12 amino acids long. The V gene lost 6 bases and the J gene lost 5 bases, with 10 bases spanning the gap. CDR3 amino acids: CASRERGYGYTF. For the CDR3, the DNA is TGTGCCAGCAGGGAGCGGGGGTATGGCTACACCTTC.

This clone was observed once. The CDR3: CASRAAGTGAAKQYF. The CDR3 region has the DNA TGTGCCAGCAGGGCAGCCGGGACAGGGGCCGCCAAGCAGTACTTC. The chain links TRBV7-8 to TRBJ2-7, with 10 bases lining up with TRBD1. The CDR3 loop spans 15 amino acids. The germline V gene encodes CDR1 SGHVS and CDR2 FQNEAQ. Unmatched junction bases numbered 13, after V lost 6 bases and J lost 8 bases. Using reference TRBV7-8 and TRBJ2-7 for the parts outside the CDR3, the full variable domain is GAGVSQSPRYKVAKRGQDVALRCDPISGHVSLFWYQQALGQGPEFLTYFQNEAQLDKSGLPSDRFFAERPEGSVSTLKIQRTQQEDSAVYLCASRAAGTGAAKQYFGPGTRLTVT.

As DNA, the CDR3 is TGTGCCAGCAGGAGGGGACAGGGAAGCACCGGGGAGCTGTTTTTT. Protein sequence: CASRRGQGSTGELFF. The chain employs TRBV7-9 and TRBJ2-2; TRBD1 matches at 9 bases. This CDR3 is 15 amino acids long. Germline values: CDR1 SEHNR, CDR2 FQNEAQ (reference sequence). V was pared by 6 bases and J by 4 bases, with 6 bases of the junction left unmatched.

This clone showed up just once. The rearrangement joins TRBV11-1 to TRBJ1-2, with D unresolved. From germline, CDR1 is SGHAT and CDR2 FQDESV (reference sequence). V shed 5 bases and J shed 7 bases, with 14 bases lying between them. The CDR3 has 13 amino acids. The CDR3 nucleotides read TGTGCCAGCAGCCCCCGCACAGACGCTGGCTACACCTTC. Protein: CASSPRTDAGYTF.

The chain is built from TRBV4-1 and TRBJ1-3; D is possibly TRBD1 (5 bases). Per the germline V gene, CDR1 is MGHRA and CDR2 is YSYEKL. The CDR3 loop spans 13 amino acids. Trimming pared 4 bases from V and 2 bases from J, leaving 6 bases between. The CDR3 nucleotides are TGCGCCAGCAGCCCGGACACTGGAAACACCATATATTTT. This gives the protein CASSPDTGNTIYF.

The genes are TRBV6-5 and TRBJ2-3; the D is unclear. The CDR3 sequence is 14 residues long. V was clipped by 6 bases and J by 1 base, with 11 bases between them. Germline V gene lookup returns CDR1 MNHEY and CDR2 SVGAGI. DNA for the CDR3: TGTGCCAGCAGCTACGTCGCTGGCACAGATACGCAGTATTTT. This codes for CASSYVAGTDTQYF.